Listed here are 30 T cell receptor beta chains from one sample, sequenced in a study of regulatory T cells in long-lasting Graves disease. To make TCR beta libraries, researchers used iRepertoire HTBI primers and Arm-PCR of CDR3 regions. MiXCR was run by TCRdb on the multiplex PCR reads, yielding one entry per CDR3 protein. The sample holds 400,000 to 450,000 distinct CDR3 sequences, roughly a quarter seen once. Time point described: persistent/refractory GD, antithyroid drugs over 5 years with positive TRAb. PBMC RNA was the source of the TCR library. The source material was peripheral blood mononuclear cells (PBMCs), sampled when the disease was refractory, from a patient treated with antithyroid drugs. The receptors stem from a female donor with Graves disease.

The chain recombines TRBV28 with TRBJ1-6, with a possible D match to TRBD1 (5 bases). Germline loops: CDR1 MDHEN, CDR2 SYDVKM. There are 16 residues in the CDR3. V was shortened by 6 bases and J by 7 bases, with 19 bases between the two germline ends. In nucleotides, the CDR3 is TGTGCCAGCAGCCTGGGTGGGGGACGGGTGAATTCACCCCTCCACTTT. This codes for CASSLGGGRVNSPLHF. The full variable domain, rest sourced from reference TRBV28 and TRBJ1-6, is DVKVTQSSRYLVKRTGEKVFLECVQDMDHENMFWYRQDPGLGLRLIYFSYDVKMKEKGDIPEGYSVSREKKERFSLILESASTNQTSMYLCASSLGGGRVNSPLHFGNGTRLTVT.

The genes are TRBV29-1 and TRBJ2-7; D is undetermined. Germline CDR1 SQVTM, CDR2 ANQGSEA. The length of the CDR3 is 11 residues. V was pared by 2 bases and J by 4 bases, with 6 bases between. CDR3 residues: CSVEWDYEQYF. The CDR3 DNA reads TGCAGCGTTGAATGGGATTACGAGCAGTACTTC.

Ten or more counts support this clonotype. J is TRBJ1-5 and V is TRBV12-3 or TRBV12-4; TRBD1 matches 7 bases. The CDR3 runs to 14 residues. After removal of 7 bases from V and 2 bases from J, the junction contained 5 bases not matched to a gene. The CDR3 loop is CASTQGTGNQPQHF. CDR3 DNA sequence: TGTGCCAGCACTCAAGGGACAGGCAATCAGCCCCAGCATTTT.

A few counts support this clonotype. The chain has TRBV29-1 and TRBJ1-2, with 8 bases aligning to TRBD1. The CDR3 has 12 amino acids. Unmatched junction bases numbered 4, after V lost 4 bases and J lost 6 bases. In germline, CDR1 is SQVTM, CDR2 ANQGSEA. The CDR3 coding sequence is TGCAGCGTTGGCCCGACAGGGGATGGCTACACCTTC. Translation: CSVGPTGDGYTF.

J is TRBJ2-7 and V is TRBV28; tentatively, D is TRBD1 (7 bases). Trimming shortened V by 3 bases and J by 3 bases, and 15 bases separated the two germline ends. The CDR3 is 15 residues long. Per germline, CDR1 MDHEN and CDR2 SYDVKM. CDR3 region: CASSFLTGRIYEQYF. Here the CDR3 DNA reads TGTGCCAGCAGTTTCTTGACAGGGAGGATCTACGAGCAGTACTTC. The complete variable domain, with remaining parts taken from reference TRBV28 and TRBJ2-7, reads DVKVTQSSRYLVKRTGEKVFLECVQDMDHENMFWYRQDPGLGLRLIYFSYDVKMKEKGDIPEGYSVSREKKERFSLILESASTNQTSMYLCASSFLTGRIYEQYFGPGTRLTVT.

This clonotype was observed a handful of times. The chain joins TRBV2 to TRBJ2-3; D unclear. The germline V gene encodes CDR1 SNHLY and CDR2 FYNNEI. The CDR3 sequence is 14 residues long. V was clipped by 6 bases and J by 1 base, with 11 bases between them. In DNA, the CDR3 is TGTGCCAGCAGAGGGCAGCCCGGCACAGATACGCAGTATTTT. It is translated as CASRGQPGTDTQYF.

As regards this clonotype: A read error may account for a junction end that differs from germline. The chain joins TRBV6-5 to TRBJ1-1, with D unresolved. Per the germline V gene, CDR1 is MNHEY and CDR2 is SVGAGI. The CDR3 runs 15 residues. The CDR3 coding sequence is TGTGCCAGCAGTTACTCGAATGAGGCTGGGTTTGAAGCTTCCTTT. Encoded protein: CASSYSNEAGFEASF.

This clonotype was counted a few times. The chain uses TRBV6-1 and TRBJ1-4; 8 nucleotides match TRBD1. In germline, CDR1 is MNHNS, CDR2 SASEGT. The CDR3 has 15 amino acids. The junction had 6 bases not matched to a gene; V was cut back by 2 bases and J by 7 bases. For the CDR3, the DNA is TGTGCCAGCAGTGAACAGGGGGCGCTTGGTGAAAAACTGTTTTTT. Residues: CASSEQGALGEKLFF.

This chain uses TRBV5-1 with TRBJ1-2, with TRBD1 as a possible D gene (6 bases). The CDR3 length is 16 residues. The V gene's germline CDR1 is SGHRS and CDR2 YFSETQ. V was cut by 3 bases and J by 3 bases, with 18 bases left in between. CDR3 coding DNA: TGCGCCAGCAGCTCTGGGGGCACGGGGGCGGACTATGGCTACACCTTC. Its translation is CASSSGGTGADYGYTF. Together with reference TRBV5-1 and TRBJ1-2, the CDR3 gives the full variable domain: KAGVTQTPRYLIKTRGQQVTLSCSPISGHRSVSWYQQTPGQGLQFLFEYFSETQRNKGNFPGRFSGRQFSNSRSEMNVSTLELGDSALYLCASSSGGTGADYGYTFGSGTRLTVV.

There are many counts of this clonotype. This rearrangement joins TRBV6-1 to TRBJ1-1; 7 positions agree with TRBD1. Germline V gene data show CDR1 as MNHNS and CDR2 as SASEGT. This CDR3 has 13 amino acids. Trimming at V came to 4 bases and at J to 3 bases, leaving 2 bases not matched to a gene. Here the CDR3 DNA reads TGTGCCAGCAGTGCGGGACAGTACACTGAAGCTTTCTTT. As protein: CASSAGQYTEAFF.

At least ten counts were recorded for this clonotype. The V call is TRBV2, the J call TRBJ1-2, with D possibly being TRBD1 (5 bases). The V gene lost 0 bases and the J gene lost 5 bases, with 10 bases spanning the gap. Germline V CDR1 and CDR2: SNHLY, FYNNEI. The CDR3 sequence is 14 residues long. The CDR3 DNA is TGTGCCAGCAGTGAAGCAGGCGAGGGGTATGGCTACACCTTC. This encodes CASSEAGEGYGYTF.

This clonotype was counted only a few times. The chain uses TRBV29-1 and TRBJ2-5; tentatively, D is TRBD1 (6 bases). The V and J ends lost 5 bases and 5 bases respectively, with 21 bases between them. CDR1 is SQVTM, CDR2 ANQGSEA, per germline. The CDR3 loop spans 15 amino acids. The CDR3 DNA reads TGCAGCGTTCTTGCCGCCAGGGGTCCATCGGAGACCCAGTACTTC. Translating gives CSVLAARGPSETQYF.

There are a few counts of this clonotype. The chain employs TRBV20-1 and TRBJ1-5, with no clear D. The CDR3 runs to 14 residues. V lost 3 bases and J 1 base, leaving 10 bases between the germline ends. Per the germline V gene, CDR1 is DFQATT and CDR2 is SNEGSKA (reference sequence). In DNA form, the CDR3 reads TGCAGTGCTAGCTTGGCAGAGAGCAATCAGCCCCAGCATTTT. This translates into CSASLAESNQPQHF.

The rearrangement uses TRBV6-2 or TRBV6-3 and TRBJ2-2, with D tentatively TRBD2 (5 bases). Germline V gives CDR1 MNHEY, CDR2 SVGEGT. This CDR3 has 14 amino acids. Trimming stripped 6 bases from V and 5 bases from J, with 13 bases between. DNA for the CDR3: TGTGCCAGCAGCAGGTCTAGCAGGACCGGGGAGCTGTTTTTT. Its protein product is CASSRSSRTGELFF.

This clonotype was seen repeatedly, ten times or more. The genes are TRBV2 and TRBJ1-1, with TRBD1 matching 7 bases. After removal of 7 bases from V and 1 base from J, the junction contained 6 bases not matched to a gene. The CDR3 runs 14 residues. CDR1 is SNHLY, CDR2 FYNNEI, per germline. DNA for the CDR3: TGTGCCAGCACCTCGGGGACAGAGAACACTGAAGCTTTCTTT. This sequence encodes CASTSGTENTEAFF.

This clonotype was detected ten times or more. The chain employs TRBV2 and TRBJ1-1; D gene unclear. The CDR3 has 13 residues. Germline assignment: CDR1 SNHLY and CDR2 FYNNEI. Trimming stripped 8 bases from V and 0 bases from J, with 10 bases between. The CDR3 coding sequence is TGTGCCAGCGGTATGGTTGTGAACACTGAAGCTTTCTTT. Translating gives CASGMVVNTEAFF.

The J gene is TRBJ2-7, the V gene TRBV5-1; D possibly corresponds to TRBD2 (6 bases). The V gene lost 1 base and the J gene lost 3 bases, with 14 bases spanning the gap. CDR1 is SGHRS, CDR2 YFSETQ, per germline. This CDR3 contains 15 residues. The CDR3 region has the DNA TGCGCCAGCAGCTTGACGGGAGATGGGGGCTACGAGCAGTACTTC. Its protein product is CASSLTGDGGYEQYF.

A few counts support this clonotype. This rearrangement joins TRBV5-5 to TRBJ1-1; weak D call: TRBD1 (6 bases). Germline values: CDR1 SGHKS, CDR2 YYEKEE (reference sequence). The CDR3 is 13 amino acids. Deletions cut 0 bases from V and 7 bases from J, with 10 bases between. Written as DNA, the CDR3 is TGTGCCAGCAGCTTGGTAACAGGGCGTGAAGCTTTCTTT. It encodes CASSLVTGREAFF. Drawing the rest from reference TRBV5-5 and TRBJ1-1, the complete variable domain is DAGVTQSPTHLIKTRGQQVTLRCSPISGHKSVSWYQQVLGQGPQFIFQYYEKEERGRGNFPDRFSARQFPNYSSELNVNALLLGDSALYLCASSLVTGREAFFGQGTRLTVV.

As regards this clonotype: This CDR3 is missing its conserved last phenylalanine or tryptophan, likely due to a read error. V usage is TRBV19 and J usage is TRBJ2-7, with 8 bases matching TRBD2. CDR3 length: 15 residues. J gave up 5 bases and V 5 bases, and 11 bases lay outside the gene matches. Germline assignment: CDR1 LNHDA and CDR2 SQIVND (reference sequence). Here the CDR3 DNA reads TGTGCCAGTAGTGAAGAAGTAGCGGGAAGGGACGAGCAGTACTCC. Its protein product is CASSEEVAGRDEQYS.

In its sample, this clonotype was seen many times. This sequence joins TRBV7-2 and TRBJ2-5, with 7 nucleotides matching TRBD2. CDR1 is SGHTA, CDR2 FQGNSA, per germline. The CDR3 length is 15 residues. V lost 2 bases to trimming and J lost 5 bases; unmatched junction nucleotides: 8. The CDR3 DNA is TGTGCCAGCAGCTTATCCCCGACTAGCTCGGAGACCCAGTACTTC. Encoded protein: CASSLSPTSSETQYF.

This clonotype was seen more than once but under ten times. The rearrangement joins TRBV11-2 to TRBJ1-1; perhaps TRBD1 as D (5 bases). This CDR3 contains 20 residues. Germline assignment: CDR1 SGHAT and CDR2 FQNNGV. V gave up 0 bases and J gave up 0 bases, with 23 bases separating them. In nucleotides, the CDR3 is TGTGCCAGCAGCTTAGAGCCCAGGTTAACCGGGGGATCAATGAACACTGAAGCTTTCTTT. Its protein is CASSLEPRLTGGSMNTEAFF.

This chain joins TRBV15 and TRBJ2-1; D is unclear. The CDR3 sequence is 13 residues long. CDR1 and CDR2 (germline): LNHNV, YYDKDF (reference sequence). The V end was cut by 3 bases, the J end by 6 bases, with 9 bases between. DNA of the CDR3: TGTGCCACCAGCAGCCTAGGACGCAATGAGCAGTTCTTC. This codes for CATSSLGRNEQFF.

This clonotype was seen ten or more times. The V gene is TRBV12-3 or TRBV12-4, the J gene TRBJ2-5; 8 nucleotides line up with TRBD2. V shed 5 bases and J 3 bases; nucleotides not matched to a gene: 8. The CDR3 extends over 15 amino acids. In nucleotides, the CDR3 is TGTGCCAGCAGTAAAACCGGGACTAGGGAAGAGACCCAGTACTTC. This sequence encodes CASSKTGTREETQYF.

This clonotype showed up just a few times. The chain recombines TRBV7-2 with TRBJ2-7; 9 bases are shared with TRBD1. With V trimmed by 1 base and J by 0 bases, 4 bases remained unmatched. This CDR3 has 16 residues. Germline V lookup: CDR1 SGHTA, CDR2 FQGNSA. In DNA form, the CDR3 reads TGTGCCAGCAGCTTAGTGGGGACAGGGATCTCCTACGAGCAGTACTTC. Translated, it gives CASSLVGTGISYEQYF.

J is TRBJ1-1 and V is TRBV6-2 or TRBV6-3; D not certain. The V gene lost 6 bases and the J gene lost 1 base, with 12 bases spanning the gap. Per germline, CDR1 MNHEY and CDR2 SVGEGT. CDR3 length: 14 residues. CDR3 amino acids: CASSIGLKNTEAFF. The CDR3 coding sequence is TGTGCCAGCAGCATAGGACTGAAGAACACTGAAGCTTTCTTT.

The sample holds a few counts of this clonotype. This chain uses TRBV29-1 with TRBJ2-2; D is ambiguous. The length of the CDR3 is 12 residues. Per germline, CDR1 SQVTM and CDR2 ANQGSEA. Trimming removed 3 bases from V and 6 bases from J, with 8 bases in between. The CDR3 region is CSVEPVAGELFF. The CDR3 nucleotides are TGCAGCGTTGAGCCAGTTGCCGGGGAGCTGTTTTTT.

In its sample, this clonotype was seen many times. The chain links TRBV7-2 to TRBJ2-7; 12 bases agree with TRBD2. This CDR3 region has 17 residues. CDR1 and CDR2 (germline): SGHTA, FQGNSA. The V gene end was trimmed by 2 bases and the J gene end by 4 bases; junction bases not matched to a gene: 9. CDR3 coding DNA: TGTGCCAGCAGCTTAATAGTGACTAGCGGGGGACTTTACGAGCAGTACTTC. This codes for CASSLIVTSGGLYEQYF.

The gene calls are TRBV9 and TRBJ2-5, with 9 positions matching TRBD1. Trimming cost V 1 base and J 8 bases; bases outside gene matches: 3. This CDR3 region has 13 residues. CDR1 SGDLS and CDR2 YYNGEE come from the germline V gene. The CDR3 protein is CASSVRDRATQYF. CDR3 coding DNA: TGTGCCAGCAGCGTACGGGACAGGGCCACCCAGTACTTC.

This clonotype appeared a few times. The chain recombines TRBV10-2 with TRBJ2-2; TRBD2 agrees at 10 bases. Germline assignment: CDR1 WSHSY and CDR2 SAAADI. The CDR3 is 16 amino acids. V shed 5 bases and J 6 bases; nucleotides not matched to a gene: 9. The CDR3 DNA reads TGCGCCAGCAGTAGGCCAGGAGCGGGAGGGTCCGGGGAGCTGTTTTTT. Amino acids: CASSRPGAGGSGELFF.

This clonotype has more than one count but fewer than ten. The chain carries TRBV29-1 and TRBJ2-5; 9 nucleotides match TRBD1. V shed 5 bases, J shed 0 bases, and the junction held 13 bases outside the gene matches. CDR1 SQVTM and CDR2 ANQGSEA come from the germline V gene. This CDR3 is 17 amino acids long. The CDR3 nucleotides read TGCAGCGTTAACCCGGGACAGGGCCGTCAGTACCAAGAGACCCAGTACTTC. Translation: CSVNPGQGRQYQETQYF.